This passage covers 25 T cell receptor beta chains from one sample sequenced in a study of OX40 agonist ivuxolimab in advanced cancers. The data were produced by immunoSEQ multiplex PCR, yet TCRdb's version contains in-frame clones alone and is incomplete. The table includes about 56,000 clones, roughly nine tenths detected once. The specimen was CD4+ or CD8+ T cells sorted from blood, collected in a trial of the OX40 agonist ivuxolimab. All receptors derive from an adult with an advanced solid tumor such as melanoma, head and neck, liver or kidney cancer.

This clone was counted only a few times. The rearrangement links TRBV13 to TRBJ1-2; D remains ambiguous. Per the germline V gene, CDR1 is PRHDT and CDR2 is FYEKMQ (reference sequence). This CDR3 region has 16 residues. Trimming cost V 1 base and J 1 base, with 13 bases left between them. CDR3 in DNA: TGTGCCAGCAGCTTAGCTGGAGAGGATAGTAACTATGGCTACACCTTC. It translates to CASSLAGEDSNYGYTF.

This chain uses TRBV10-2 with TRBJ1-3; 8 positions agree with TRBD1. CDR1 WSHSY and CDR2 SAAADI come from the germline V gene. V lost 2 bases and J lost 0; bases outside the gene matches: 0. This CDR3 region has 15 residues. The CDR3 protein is CASSETGGSGNTIYF. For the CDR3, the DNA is TGCGCCAGCAGTGAGACAGGGGGCTCTGGAAACACCATATATTTT.

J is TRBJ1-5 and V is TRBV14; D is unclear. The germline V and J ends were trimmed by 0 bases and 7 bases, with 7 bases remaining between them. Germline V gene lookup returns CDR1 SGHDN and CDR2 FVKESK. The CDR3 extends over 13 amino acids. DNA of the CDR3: TGTGCCAGCAGCCAAGAGATGGACCAGCCCCAGCATTTT. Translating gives CASSQEMDQPQHF.

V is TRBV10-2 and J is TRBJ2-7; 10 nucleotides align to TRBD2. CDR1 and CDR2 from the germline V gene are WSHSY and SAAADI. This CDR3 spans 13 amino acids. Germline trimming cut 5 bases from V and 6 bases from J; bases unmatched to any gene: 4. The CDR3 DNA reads TGCGCCAGCAGTCTAGCGGGAGAGGGCGAGCAGTACTTC. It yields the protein CASSLAGEGEQYF.

The CDR3, as DNA: TGTGCCAGCAGCTTTGACAGTAGCAATCAGCCCCAGCATTTT. Amino acids: CASSFDSSNQPQHF. The rearrangement links TRBV7-2 to TRBJ1-5, with D maybe TRBD1 (5 bases). Per the germline V gene, CDR1 is SGHTA and CDR2 is FQGNSA. With 3 bases removed from V and 0 bases from J, the gap between germline ends came to 6 bases. This CDR3 is built from 14 residues.

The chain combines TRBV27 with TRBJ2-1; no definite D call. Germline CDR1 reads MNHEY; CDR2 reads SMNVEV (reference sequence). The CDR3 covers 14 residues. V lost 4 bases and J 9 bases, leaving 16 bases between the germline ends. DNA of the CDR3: TGTGCCAGCAGTTCGGCAGTCGCCCTTGGTGAGCAGTTCTTC. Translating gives CASSSAVALGEQFF.

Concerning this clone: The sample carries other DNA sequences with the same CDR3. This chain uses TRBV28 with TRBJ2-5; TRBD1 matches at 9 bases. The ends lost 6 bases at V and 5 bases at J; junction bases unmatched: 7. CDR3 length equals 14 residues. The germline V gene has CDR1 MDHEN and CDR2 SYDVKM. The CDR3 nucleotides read TGTGCCAGCAGCTTACAGGGGGCGCGGGAGACCCAGTACTTC. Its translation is CASSLQGARETQYF. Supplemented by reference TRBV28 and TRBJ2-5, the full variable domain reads DVKVTQSSRYLVKRTGEKVFLECVQDMDHENMFWYRQDPGLGLRLIYFSYDVKMKEKGDIPEGYSVSREKKERFSLILESASTNQTSMYLCASSLQGARETQYFGPGTRLLVL.

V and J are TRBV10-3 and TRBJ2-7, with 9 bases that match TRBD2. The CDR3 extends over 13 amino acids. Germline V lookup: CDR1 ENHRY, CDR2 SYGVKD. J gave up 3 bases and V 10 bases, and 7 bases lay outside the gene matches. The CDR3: CATGASGDYEQYF. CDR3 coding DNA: TGTGCCACCGGGGCTAGCGGGGACTACGAGCAGTACTTC.

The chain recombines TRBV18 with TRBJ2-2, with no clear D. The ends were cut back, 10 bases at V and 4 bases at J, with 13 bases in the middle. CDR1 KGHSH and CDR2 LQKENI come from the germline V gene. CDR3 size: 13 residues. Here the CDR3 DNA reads TGTGCCACCCTCGAGTTGATCACCGGGGAGCTGTTTTTT. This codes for CATLELITGELFF.

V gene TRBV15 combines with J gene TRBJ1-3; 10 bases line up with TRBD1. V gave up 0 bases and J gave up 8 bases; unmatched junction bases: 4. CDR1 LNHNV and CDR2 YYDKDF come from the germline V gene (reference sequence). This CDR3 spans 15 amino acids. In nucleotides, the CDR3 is TGTGCCACCAGCAGAGACAGACAGGGGGCGGACACCATATATTTT. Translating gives CATSRDRQGADTIYF.

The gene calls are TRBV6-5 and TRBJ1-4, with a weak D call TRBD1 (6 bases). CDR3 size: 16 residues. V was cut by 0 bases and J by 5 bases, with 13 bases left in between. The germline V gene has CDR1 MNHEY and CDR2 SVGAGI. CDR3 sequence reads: CASSYSSQGRNEKLFF. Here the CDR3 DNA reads TGTGCCAGCAGTTACTCGTCACAGGGTCGGAATGAAAAACTGTTTTTT.

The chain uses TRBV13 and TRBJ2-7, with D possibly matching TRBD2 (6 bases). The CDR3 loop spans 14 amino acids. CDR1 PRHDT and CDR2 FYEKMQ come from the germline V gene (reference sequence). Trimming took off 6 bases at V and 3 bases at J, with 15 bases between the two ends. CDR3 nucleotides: TGTGCCAGCAGTTCTCACCAGGGAGGCTACGAGCAGTACTTC. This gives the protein CASSSHQGGYEQYF.

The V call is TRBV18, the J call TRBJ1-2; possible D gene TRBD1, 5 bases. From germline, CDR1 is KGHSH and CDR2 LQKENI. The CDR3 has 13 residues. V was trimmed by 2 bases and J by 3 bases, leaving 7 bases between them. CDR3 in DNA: TGTGCCAGCTCACCATCGGGGGACTATGGCTACACCTTC. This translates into CASSPSGDYGYTF.

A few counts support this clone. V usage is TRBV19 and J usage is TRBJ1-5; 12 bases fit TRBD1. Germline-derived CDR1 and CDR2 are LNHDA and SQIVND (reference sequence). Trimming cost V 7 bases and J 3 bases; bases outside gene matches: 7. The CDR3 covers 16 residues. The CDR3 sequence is CASTSGTGGLNQPQHF. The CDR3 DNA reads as TGTGCCAGTACGTCCGGGACAGGGGGCCTCAATCAGCCCCAGCATTTT.

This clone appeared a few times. This CDR3 reads CASRNGWGTDTQYF. The CDR3 coding sequence is TGTGCCAGCAGGAACGGTTGGGGCACAGATACGCAGTATTTT. The chain combines TRBV6-5 with TRBJ2-3; D gene ambiguous. Between the trimmed V and J ends, which lost 6 bases and 1 base, there was a span of 11 bases. The germline V gene has CDR1 MNHEY and CDR2 SVGAGI. The CDR3 extends over 14 amino acids.

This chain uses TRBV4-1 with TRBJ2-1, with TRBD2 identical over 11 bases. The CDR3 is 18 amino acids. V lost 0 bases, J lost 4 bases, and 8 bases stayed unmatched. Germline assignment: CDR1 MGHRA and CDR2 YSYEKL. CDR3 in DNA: TGCGCCAGCAGCCAAGATTTGCTAGCGGGGGGACATTACAATGAGCAGTTCTTC. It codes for CASSQDLLAGGHYNEQFF.

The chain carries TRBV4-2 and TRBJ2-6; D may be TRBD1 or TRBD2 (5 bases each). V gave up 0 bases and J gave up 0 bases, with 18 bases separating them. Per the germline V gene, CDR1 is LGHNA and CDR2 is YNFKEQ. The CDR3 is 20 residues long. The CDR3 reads CASSQDATEGVHSGANVLTF. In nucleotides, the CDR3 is TGTGCCAGCAGCCAAGATGCGACAGAGGGTGTTCACTCTGGGGCCAACGTCCTGACTTTC.

CDR3 nucleotide sequence: TGTGCTAGTGGTTCCACCCCTGAAGGGACCCAGTACTTC. This translates into CASGSTPEGTQYF. The gene calls are TRBV12-5 and TRBJ2-5, with D uncertain. The ends were cut back, 4 bases at V and 7 bases at J, with 13 bases in the middle. CDR3 length: 13 residues. In germline, CDR1 is LGHNT, CDR2 FRNRAP.

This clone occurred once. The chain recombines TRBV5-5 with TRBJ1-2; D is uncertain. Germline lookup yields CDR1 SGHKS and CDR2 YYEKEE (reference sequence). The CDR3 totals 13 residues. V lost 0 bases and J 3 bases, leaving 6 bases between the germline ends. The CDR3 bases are TGTGCCAGCAGCTTGGACGGAGACTATGGCTACACCTTC. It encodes CASSLDGDYGYTF.

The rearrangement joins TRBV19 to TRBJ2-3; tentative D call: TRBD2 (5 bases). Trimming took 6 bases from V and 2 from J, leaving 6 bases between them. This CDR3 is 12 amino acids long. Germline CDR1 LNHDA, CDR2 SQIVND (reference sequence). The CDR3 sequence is CASRDFTDTQYF. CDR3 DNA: TGTGCCAGTAGGGACTTCACAGATACGCAGTATTTT.

The DNA of the CDR3 is TGTGCCAGCAGCCCGGGACCGCGGGGAGATACGCAGTATTTT. It yields the protein CASSPGPRGDTQYF. This chain joins TRBV2 and TRBJ2-3, with D perhaps matching TRBD2 (6 bases). Germline CDR1 reads SNHLY; CDR2 reads FYNNEI. V gave up 6 bases and J gave up 5 bases, with 15 bases separating them. The CDR3 totals 14 residues.

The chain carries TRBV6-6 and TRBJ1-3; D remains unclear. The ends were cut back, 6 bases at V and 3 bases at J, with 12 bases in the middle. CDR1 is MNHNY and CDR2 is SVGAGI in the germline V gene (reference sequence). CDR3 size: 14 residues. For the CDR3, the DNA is TGTGCCAGCAGCTTCGACATATTTGGAAACACCATATATTTT. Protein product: CASSFDIFGNTIYF.

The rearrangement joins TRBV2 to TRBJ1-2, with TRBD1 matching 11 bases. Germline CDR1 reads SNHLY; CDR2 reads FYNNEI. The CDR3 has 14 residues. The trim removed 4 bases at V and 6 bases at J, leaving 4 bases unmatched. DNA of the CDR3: TGTGCCAGCAGTGTCGGACAGGGGGCAGATGGCTACACCTTC. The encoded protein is CASSVGQGADGYTF.

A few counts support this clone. The CDR3 DNA sequence: TGTGCCAGCAGCCCACTAGCGGGGGGGCCGGGTGAGCAGTTCTTC. Translated: CASSPLAGGPGEQFF. The chain recombines TRBV7-3 with TRBJ2-1; TRBD2 aligns across 13 bases. The CDR3 has 15 residues. Germline V gives CDR1 SGHTA, CDR2 FQGTGA. V lost 5 bases to trimming and J lost 9 bases; unmatched junction nucleotides: 7.

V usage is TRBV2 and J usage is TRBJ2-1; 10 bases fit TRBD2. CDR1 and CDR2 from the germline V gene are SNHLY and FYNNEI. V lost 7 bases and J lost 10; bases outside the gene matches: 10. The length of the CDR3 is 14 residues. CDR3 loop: CASNLAGDVPEQFF. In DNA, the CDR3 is TGTGCCAGCAACCTAGCGGGAGACGTCCCGGAGCAGTTCTTC.